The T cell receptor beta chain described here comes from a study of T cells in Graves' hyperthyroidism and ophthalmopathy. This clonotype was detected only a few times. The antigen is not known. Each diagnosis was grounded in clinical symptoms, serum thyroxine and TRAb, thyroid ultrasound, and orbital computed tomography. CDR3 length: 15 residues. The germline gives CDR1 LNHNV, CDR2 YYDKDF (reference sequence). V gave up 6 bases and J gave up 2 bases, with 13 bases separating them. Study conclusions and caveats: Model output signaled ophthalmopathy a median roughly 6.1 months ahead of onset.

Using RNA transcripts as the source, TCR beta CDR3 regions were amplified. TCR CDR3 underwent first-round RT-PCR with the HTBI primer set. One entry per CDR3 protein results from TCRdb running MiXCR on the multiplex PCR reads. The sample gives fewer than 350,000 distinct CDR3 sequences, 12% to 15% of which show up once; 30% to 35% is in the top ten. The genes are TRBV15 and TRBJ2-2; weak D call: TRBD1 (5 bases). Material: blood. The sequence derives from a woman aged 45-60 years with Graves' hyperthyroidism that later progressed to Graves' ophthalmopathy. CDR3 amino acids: CATSWWQGNTGELFF. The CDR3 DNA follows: TGTGCCACCAGTTGGTGGCAGGGAAACACCGGGGAGCTGTTTTTT.